Listed below are T cell receptor beta chains from one sample, sequenced in a study of cytomegalovirus exposure and HLA in healthy donors. The assay was immunoSEQ multiplex PCR, and TCRdb's table has in-frame clones only and misses some. The data contain more than 85,000 clones, less than 85% of them singletons. The sequenced material came from PBMCs. The origin of the receptors is a man under 40 in good health and CMV-seropositive. CDR3s include the opening cysteine and the closing phenylalanine or tryptophan. A D gene is named only where the DNA matches it firmly. Not every row has a clone size; where given, it reads once, few, many or a size class.

abundance	v_gene	len	j_gene	d_gene	CDR3aa	CDR3nt
-	TRBV28	14	TRBJ2-1	TRBD2	CASRGLAGPNEQFF	TGTGCCAGCAGAGGACTAGCGGGGCCTAATGAGCAGTTCTTC
few	TRBV7-2	14	TRBJ1-1	-	CASSSPAAGTEAFF	TGTGCCAGCAGCTCCCCGGCGGCGGGCACTGAAGCTTTCTTT
-	TRBV6-5	13	TRBJ2-7	TRBD1	CASSPQGVYEQYF	TGTGCCAGCAGCCCACAGGGGGTCTACGAGCAGTACTTC
-	TRBV28	16	TRBJ2-7	TRBD1	CASSLFKSGTVNEQYF	TGTGCCAGCAGTTTATTTAAATCCGGGACAGTCAACGAGCAGTACTTC
-	TRBV7-2	14	TRBJ1-5	-	CASSPQVAGQPQHF	TGTGCCAGCAGTCCACAGGTGGCGGGGCAGCCCCAGCATTTT
-	TRBV4-3	16	TRBJ1-6	TRBD1	CASSHSMTGNNSPLHF	TGCGCCAGCAGCCACTCGATGACAGGGAATAATTCACCCCTCCACTTT
-	TRBV2	14	TRBJ1-5	TRBD1	CASSAGQGNQPQHF	TGTGCCAGCAGTGCCGGACAGGGCAATCAGCCCCAGCATTTT
few	TRBV5-5	15	TRBJ2-2	TRBD2	CASSFRTSGTGELFF	TGTGCCAGCAGCTTTCGGACTAGCGGCACCGGGGAGCTGTTTTTT
-	TRBV5-1	17	TRBJ1-2	TRBD1	CASSPGTGATAAYGYTF	TGCGCCAGCAGCCCGGGGACAGGGGCCACGGCTGCCTATGGCTACACCTTC
-	TRBV27	13	TRBJ1-2	TRBD1	CASSFGQGYGYTF	TGTGCCAGCAGTTTTGGACAGGGGTATGGCTACACCTTC
once	TRBV6-5	15	TRBJ2-1	-	CASSRGGGSYNEQFF	TGTGCCAGCTCGAGGGGGGGCGGGTCCTACAATGAGCAGTTCTTC
-	TRBV5-6	15	TRBJ1-2	TRBD1	CASSFRDRVNYGYTF	TGTGCCAGCAGCTTCAGGGACAGGGTGAACTATGGCTACACCTTC
-	TRBV7-5	12	TRBJ1-1	-	CARSADRREAFF	TGTGCCAGAAGCGCGGACAGGAGGGAGGCTTTCTTT
-	TRBV28	15	TRBJ1-2	TRBD1	CASSSTDRGKYGYTF	TGTGCCAGCAGTTCAACGGACAGGGGGAAGTATGGCTACACCTTC
-	TRBV21-1	14	TRBJ2-1	-	CASPLGVAGDEQFF	TGTGCCAGCCCCCTCGGGGTAGCGGGGGATGAGCAGTTCTTC